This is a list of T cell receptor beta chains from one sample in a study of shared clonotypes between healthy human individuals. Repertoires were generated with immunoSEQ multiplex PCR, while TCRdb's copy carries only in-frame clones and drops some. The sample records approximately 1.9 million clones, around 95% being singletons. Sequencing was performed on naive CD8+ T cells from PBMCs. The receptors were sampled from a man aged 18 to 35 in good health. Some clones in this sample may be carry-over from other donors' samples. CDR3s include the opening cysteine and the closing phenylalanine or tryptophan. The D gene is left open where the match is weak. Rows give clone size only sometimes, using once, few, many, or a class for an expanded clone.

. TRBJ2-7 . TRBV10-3 CAIKEGAHSYEQYF TGTGCCATCAAGGAGGGGGCCCACTCCTACGAGCAGTACTTC
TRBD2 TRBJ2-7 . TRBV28 CASSHTSGSYEQYF TGTGCCAGCAGTCATACTAGCGGATCCTACGAGCAGTACTTC
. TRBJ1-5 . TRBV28 CASTLGAGQPQHF TGTGCCAGCACCTTGGGGGCTGGTCAGCCCCAGCATTTT
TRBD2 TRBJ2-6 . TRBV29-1 CSVDKAGRGLRANVLTF TGCAGCGTTGATAAAGCGGGGAGGGGTTTGAGAGCCAACGTCCTGACTTTC
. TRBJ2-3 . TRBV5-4 CASSSPGSASTDTQYF TGTGCCAGCAGCAGCCCCGGTTCCGCTAGCACAGATACGCAGTATTTT
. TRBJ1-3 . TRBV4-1 CASSPDGRLDTIYF TGCGCCAGCAGCCCAGATGGGCGACTTGACACCATATATTTT
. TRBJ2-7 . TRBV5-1 CASSPTRRDSYEQYF TGCGCCAGCAGCCCTACTAGGCGGGACTCCTACGAGCAGTACTTC
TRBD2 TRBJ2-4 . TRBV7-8 CASSSTLAGGSKNIQYF TGTGCCAGCAGCTCCACGCTGGCGGGAGGCTCCAAAAACATTCAGTACTTC
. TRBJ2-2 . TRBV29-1 CSGSGGTGELFF TGCAGCGGTTCCGGGGGCACCGGGGAGCTGTTTTTT
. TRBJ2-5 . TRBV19 CAVEGVGETQYF TGTGCAGTGGAGGGGGTTGGTGAGACCCAGTACTTC
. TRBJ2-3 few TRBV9 CASSPNTDTQYF TGTGCCAGCAGCCCAAACACAGATACGCAGTATTTT